The rows below give T cell receptor beta chains drawn from one sample of a study of blood T cells in healthy people across ages. TCRdb used MiXCR to reprocess the 5' RACE reads, holding one entry per CDR3 protein. In the table there are nearly 800,000 distinct CDR3 sequences, 20% to 25% of which are singletons. The sample also formed part of further work on T cells of mothers and their children.

The sequenced sample consisted of blood. Every receptor here comes from a boy aged 5-17 years in good health. CDR3s include the opening cysteine and the closing phenylalanine or tryptophan. The order of the fields is CDR3 length, V gene, clone size, J gene, D gene, CDR3 DNA, CDR3 protein. A D gene is named only where the DNA matches it firmly. Size tells how often a clone was seen (once, few, many) or the class of an expanded clone, and some rows leave it out.

>13|TRBV27|-|TRBJ2-7|TRBD1
TGTGCCAGCAGGTTGACAGGGGCCTACGAGCAGTACTTC
CASRLTGAYEQYF
>18|TRBV28|few|TRBJ2-3|TRBD2
TGTACCAGCAGTTCCCCCGGGACTAGCGGGAGGTGGGGAGATACGCAGTATTTT
CTSSSPGTSGRWGDTQYF
>17|TRBV20-1|few|TRBJ2-7|-
TGCAGTGCTAGACGAGGAAGGGTCGGGCTTGATGCCTACGAGCAGTACTTC
CSARRGRVGLDAYEQYF
>11|TRBV20-1|-|TRBJ2-5|-
TGCAGTGTGGGAGAGCAAGAGACCCAGTACTTC
CSVGEQETQYF
>16|TRBV7-6|-|TRBJ2-7|TRBD2
TGTGCCAGCAGCGCGGGACTAGCGGGAGGGCCAGGCGAGCAGTACTTC
CASSAGLAGGPGEQYF
>12|TRBV7-9|few|TRBJ1-2|-
TGTGCCAGCACCTTTGGGCCAAGTGGCTACACCTTC
CASTFGPSGYTF
>16|TRBV7-2|-|TRBJ2-1|TRBD2
TGTGCCAGCAGCTCCCTAGCGGGAGGGCCCTACAATGAGCAGTTCTTC
CASSSLAGGPYNEQFF
>18|TRBV20-1|-|TRBJ2-7|TRBD1
TGCAGTGCTAGAGAGGCGTCCGGGACAGAGCAAGTAGACTACGAGCAGTACTTC
CSAREASGTEQVDYEQYF
>15|TRBV7-8|-|TRBJ1-4|TRBD1
TGTGCCAGCAGCTCGGACAGGTTAACCGAGGAAAAACTGTTTTTT
CASSSDRLTEEKLFF
>15|TRBV6-2/TRBV6-3|few|TRBJ1-4|-
TGTGCCAGCAGTTACTCGTCGTCAACTAATGAAAAACTGTTTTTT
CASSYSSSTNEKLFF